This is a list of T cell receptor beta chains from one sample in a study of OX40 agonist ivuxolimab in advanced cancers. TCRdb keeps only in-frame clones here, not all; method: immunoSEQ multiplex PCR. The sample has roughly 59,000 clones, 81% seen once. This specimen consisted of CD4+ or CD8+ T cells sorted from blood, obtained in a trial of the OX40 agonist ivuxolimab. These receptor sequences come from an adult with an advanced solid tumor such as melanoma, head and neck, liver or kidney cancer. Each CDR3 is given with its conserved first and last residue. Size tells how often a clone was seen (once, few, many) or the class of an expanded clone, and some rows leave it out.

>NA|TRBV25-1
CASSSPMGHSSGNTIYF
>NA|TRBV5-8
CASSPGGQETQYF
>NA|TRBV14
CASSVNEGAEAFF
>few|TRBV11-2
CASSLDPGASTQYF
>NA|TRBV10-2
CASSESGSNQPQHF
>NA|TRBV19
CASNPGTTHNEQFF
>NA|TRBV29-1
CSVPGQGVVGTEAFF
>NA|TRBV6-1
CASSESGLSYGYTF
>NA|TRBV2
CASSAPTGNTEAFF
>NA|TRBV4-3
CASSQRAGVGNTIYF
>NA|TRBV19
CASSMTPNYLDEQFF
>once|TRBV19
CASSTHRAGEQFF
>few|TRBV4-2
CASSQVGAGGLHEQFF
>NA|TRBV29-1
CSVEDLVRVGYF
>NA|TRBV18
CASSMDRGLNQPQHF
>NA|TRBV9
CASSVRRLAAQETQYF
>once|TRBV4-1
CASSPGGNGNTIYF
>NA|TRBV5-6
CASSSGLNTEAFF
>NA|TRBV19
CASSITGQGVSYGYTF
>NA|TRBV10-3
CAISQNQETQYF
>NA|TRBV2
CASSEQGNTEAFF
>NA|TRBV7-2
CASSLEGTGRTEAFF
>NA|TRBV7-9
CASSPMGGLGTDTQYF
>NA|TRBV6-5
CASSYSRAVNYGYTF
>NA|TRBV7-8
CASSLGQGATDTQYF
>NA|TRBV28
CASATGGLNTEAFF
>NA|TRBV11-1
CASTQKTSGTKGDTQYF
>NA|TRBV5-4
CASSPGGLNEKLFF
>NA|TRBV5-1
CASRLGPGEGYTF
>NA|TRBV30
CAWSPHVFPTTDTQYF
>NA|TRBV6-1
CASSDGDSSYNSPLHF
>few|TRBV9
CASSRFNPGGENTEAFF
>NA|TRBV28
CATVENLNYGYTF
>NA|TRBV11-2
CASSDPYEQYF
>NA|TRBV6-5
CASTEYTEAFF
>NA|TRBV2
CASRSGGGNTIYF
>NA|TRBV30
CAWSLPAAPIQYF
>few|TRBV2
CASSVRDRDYEQYF
>NA|TRBV9
CASSVDQSYEQYF
>NA|TRBV6-5
CASSPGQGGNQPQHF
>NA|TRBV10-3
CAISSGANVLTF
>NA|TRBV7-7
CASSQNSGGGPNAQYF
>NA|TRBV9
CASSVASGGPGETQYF
>NA|TRBV7-9
CASFLPRTGGRAFF
>NA|TRBV10-3
CAISGRDRGEAFF
>NA|TRBV7-8
CASSRGQSRFTDTQYF
>NA|TRBV7-2
CASSSLAGVSKQYF
>NA|TRBV9
CASSALGQMNTEAFF
>NA|TRBV9
CASSVDIGGYTF
>NA|TRBV9
CASSVRVGSRQGSHNEQFF
>NA|TRBV19
CASSLRRGQETQYF
>NA|TRBV19
CASSPTGPGAGYTF
>NA|TRBV15
CATSSPGGVRSPDTQYF